This passage covers 11 T cell receptor beta chains from one sample sequenced in a study of T-cell reconstitution after alpha-beta-depleted transplantation in children. Unique molecular identifiers were incorporated during preparation of the TCRbeta library. In TCRdb, the PCR reads were re-called with MiXCR into one record per CDR3 protein. Of about 100,000 distinct CDR3 sequences in the sample, approximately 6.9% were seen once. The sequencing used PBMCs, mostly from graft donor cells, collected 360 days after TCRalphabeta/CD19-depleted stem cell transplant. These TCRs come from a male patient under 10 years old who had a stem cell transplant for acute lymphoblastic leukemia, so the T cells may come from the graft donor.

The chain links TRBV27 to TRBJ2-1; TRBD2 agrees at 12 bases. CDR1 and CDR2 from the germline V gene are MNHEY and SMNVEV (reference sequence). The CDR3 consists of 19 residues. With 4 bases clipped from V and 1 base from J, the junction kept 11 bases outside the gene matches. The CDR3 region is CASSSLKATSGGSYNEQFF. The CDR3 bases are TGTGCCAGCAGTTCTCTAAAGGCCACTAGCGGGGGGTCCTACAATGAGCAGTTCTTC.

This clonotype was counted many times. The chain uses TRBV12-3 or TRBV12-4 and TRBJ1-2, with 8 nucleotides matching TRBD1. The CDR3 has 15 amino acids. With 3 bases clipped from V and 4 bases from J, the junction kept 7 bases outside the gene matches. CDR3 residues: CASSLGQGAVYGYTF. For the CDR3, the DNA is TGTGCCAGCAGTTTGGGCCAGGGGGCTGTCTATGGCTACACCTTC.

This clonotype was seen at least ten times. The chain recombines TRBV9 with TRBJ1-5, with D uncertain. Germline V gives CDR1 SGDLS, CDR2 YYNGEE. V shed 0 bases and J shed 2 bases, with 6 bases lying between them. The CDR3 consists of 14 residues. The CDR3 region is CASSVGKGNQPQHF. The CDR3 DNA reads TGTGCCAGCAGCGTAGGAAAGGGCAATCAGCCCCAGCATTTT.

This clonotype was observed at least ten times. The chain couples TRBV29-1 to TRBJ2-1, with 7 positions matching TRBD2. CDR1 and CDR2 (germline): SQVTM, ANQGSEA. The V segment lost 1 base and the J segment 7 bases; nucleotides outside the gene matches: 4. The CDR3 length is 13 residues. As DNA, the CDR3 is TGCAGCGTTGAAGCGCTAGCGGAAAATGAGCAGTTCTTC. It translates to CSVEALAENEQFF.

In this sample, this clonotype turned up many times. The gene calls are TRBV9 and TRBJ2-7, with a tentative D call TRBD1 (6 bases). Trimming took 4 bases from V and 1 from J, leaving 12 bases between them. The CDR3 length is 14 residues. CDR1 is SGDLS, CDR2 YYNGEE, per germline. The CDR3 loop is CASSLRQESYEQYF. The CDR3 DNA follows: TGTGCCAGCAGCCTTCGACAGGAGTCCTACGAGCAGTACTTC.

This clonotype was detected many times. V usage is TRBV5-6 and J usage is TRBJ1-2; D is ambiguous. Trimming cost V 0 bases and J 10 bases, with 10 bases left between them. From germline, CDR1 is SGHDT and CDR2 YYEEEE. This CDR3 is 12 amino acids long. The CDR3 bases are TGTGCCAGCAGCTTGGGGACGGCGTACTACACCTTC. This translates into CASSLGTAYYTF.

This clonotype came up many times. The CDR3 region is CASSQRAPDGETQYF. CDR3 bases: TGTGCCAGCAGTCAAAGGGCCCCGGATGGGGAGACCCAGTACTTC. The chain links TRBV2 to TRBJ2-5; D call uncertain. Trimming pared 5 bases from V and 5 bases from J, leaving 18 bases between. CDR1 and CDR2 from the germline V gene are SNHLY and FYNNEI. This CDR3 has 15 amino acids.

This clonotype was recorded many times. The CDR3 sequence: CASDPGRENTEAFF. The CDR3 nucleotides read TGTGCCAGTGACCCGGGACGGGAGAACACTGAAGCTTTCTTT. The chain joins TRBV6-5 to TRBJ1-1; D might be TRBD1 (5 bases). Trimming took off 9 bases at V and 1 base at J, with 15 bases between the two ends. This CDR3 spans 14 amino acids. Per germline, CDR1 MNHEY and CDR2 SVGAGI.

The sample holds many counts of this clonotype. The J gene is TRBJ2-7, the V gene TRBV29-1; TRBD1 matches 9 bases. The germline gives CDR1 SQVTM, CDR2 ANQGSEA. J was trimmed by 2 bases and V by 1 base; bases with no gene match: 6. The CDR3 sequence is 15 residues long. CDR3 nucleotides: TGCAGCGTTGAAGGCCCGGGACAGGGACCCTACGAGCAGTACTTC. It specifies CSVEGPGQGPYEQYF.

The chain links TRBV28 to TRBJ1-2; TRBD1 might be the D (5 bases). Germline CDR1 MDHEN, CDR2 SYDVKM. V lost 3 bases, J lost 6 bases, and 17 bases lay in between. CDR3 length: 15 residues. CDR3 nucleotide sequence: TGTGCCAGCAGTTTCCTACGGGGGGGGATGCATGGCTACACCTTC. Its translation: CASSFLRGGMHGYTF.

The J gene is TRBJ2-5, the V gene TRBV27; 8 bases agree with TRBD1. The CDR3 loop spans 13 amino acids. Germline V CDR1 and CDR2: MNHEY, SMNVEV (reference sequence). The V gene end was trimmed by 6 bases and the J gene end by 5 bases; junction bases not matched to a gene: 5. CDR3 amino acids: CASSTGGWETQYF. In DNA, the CDR3 is TGTGCCAGCAGCACAGGGGGGTGGGAGACCCAGTACTTC.